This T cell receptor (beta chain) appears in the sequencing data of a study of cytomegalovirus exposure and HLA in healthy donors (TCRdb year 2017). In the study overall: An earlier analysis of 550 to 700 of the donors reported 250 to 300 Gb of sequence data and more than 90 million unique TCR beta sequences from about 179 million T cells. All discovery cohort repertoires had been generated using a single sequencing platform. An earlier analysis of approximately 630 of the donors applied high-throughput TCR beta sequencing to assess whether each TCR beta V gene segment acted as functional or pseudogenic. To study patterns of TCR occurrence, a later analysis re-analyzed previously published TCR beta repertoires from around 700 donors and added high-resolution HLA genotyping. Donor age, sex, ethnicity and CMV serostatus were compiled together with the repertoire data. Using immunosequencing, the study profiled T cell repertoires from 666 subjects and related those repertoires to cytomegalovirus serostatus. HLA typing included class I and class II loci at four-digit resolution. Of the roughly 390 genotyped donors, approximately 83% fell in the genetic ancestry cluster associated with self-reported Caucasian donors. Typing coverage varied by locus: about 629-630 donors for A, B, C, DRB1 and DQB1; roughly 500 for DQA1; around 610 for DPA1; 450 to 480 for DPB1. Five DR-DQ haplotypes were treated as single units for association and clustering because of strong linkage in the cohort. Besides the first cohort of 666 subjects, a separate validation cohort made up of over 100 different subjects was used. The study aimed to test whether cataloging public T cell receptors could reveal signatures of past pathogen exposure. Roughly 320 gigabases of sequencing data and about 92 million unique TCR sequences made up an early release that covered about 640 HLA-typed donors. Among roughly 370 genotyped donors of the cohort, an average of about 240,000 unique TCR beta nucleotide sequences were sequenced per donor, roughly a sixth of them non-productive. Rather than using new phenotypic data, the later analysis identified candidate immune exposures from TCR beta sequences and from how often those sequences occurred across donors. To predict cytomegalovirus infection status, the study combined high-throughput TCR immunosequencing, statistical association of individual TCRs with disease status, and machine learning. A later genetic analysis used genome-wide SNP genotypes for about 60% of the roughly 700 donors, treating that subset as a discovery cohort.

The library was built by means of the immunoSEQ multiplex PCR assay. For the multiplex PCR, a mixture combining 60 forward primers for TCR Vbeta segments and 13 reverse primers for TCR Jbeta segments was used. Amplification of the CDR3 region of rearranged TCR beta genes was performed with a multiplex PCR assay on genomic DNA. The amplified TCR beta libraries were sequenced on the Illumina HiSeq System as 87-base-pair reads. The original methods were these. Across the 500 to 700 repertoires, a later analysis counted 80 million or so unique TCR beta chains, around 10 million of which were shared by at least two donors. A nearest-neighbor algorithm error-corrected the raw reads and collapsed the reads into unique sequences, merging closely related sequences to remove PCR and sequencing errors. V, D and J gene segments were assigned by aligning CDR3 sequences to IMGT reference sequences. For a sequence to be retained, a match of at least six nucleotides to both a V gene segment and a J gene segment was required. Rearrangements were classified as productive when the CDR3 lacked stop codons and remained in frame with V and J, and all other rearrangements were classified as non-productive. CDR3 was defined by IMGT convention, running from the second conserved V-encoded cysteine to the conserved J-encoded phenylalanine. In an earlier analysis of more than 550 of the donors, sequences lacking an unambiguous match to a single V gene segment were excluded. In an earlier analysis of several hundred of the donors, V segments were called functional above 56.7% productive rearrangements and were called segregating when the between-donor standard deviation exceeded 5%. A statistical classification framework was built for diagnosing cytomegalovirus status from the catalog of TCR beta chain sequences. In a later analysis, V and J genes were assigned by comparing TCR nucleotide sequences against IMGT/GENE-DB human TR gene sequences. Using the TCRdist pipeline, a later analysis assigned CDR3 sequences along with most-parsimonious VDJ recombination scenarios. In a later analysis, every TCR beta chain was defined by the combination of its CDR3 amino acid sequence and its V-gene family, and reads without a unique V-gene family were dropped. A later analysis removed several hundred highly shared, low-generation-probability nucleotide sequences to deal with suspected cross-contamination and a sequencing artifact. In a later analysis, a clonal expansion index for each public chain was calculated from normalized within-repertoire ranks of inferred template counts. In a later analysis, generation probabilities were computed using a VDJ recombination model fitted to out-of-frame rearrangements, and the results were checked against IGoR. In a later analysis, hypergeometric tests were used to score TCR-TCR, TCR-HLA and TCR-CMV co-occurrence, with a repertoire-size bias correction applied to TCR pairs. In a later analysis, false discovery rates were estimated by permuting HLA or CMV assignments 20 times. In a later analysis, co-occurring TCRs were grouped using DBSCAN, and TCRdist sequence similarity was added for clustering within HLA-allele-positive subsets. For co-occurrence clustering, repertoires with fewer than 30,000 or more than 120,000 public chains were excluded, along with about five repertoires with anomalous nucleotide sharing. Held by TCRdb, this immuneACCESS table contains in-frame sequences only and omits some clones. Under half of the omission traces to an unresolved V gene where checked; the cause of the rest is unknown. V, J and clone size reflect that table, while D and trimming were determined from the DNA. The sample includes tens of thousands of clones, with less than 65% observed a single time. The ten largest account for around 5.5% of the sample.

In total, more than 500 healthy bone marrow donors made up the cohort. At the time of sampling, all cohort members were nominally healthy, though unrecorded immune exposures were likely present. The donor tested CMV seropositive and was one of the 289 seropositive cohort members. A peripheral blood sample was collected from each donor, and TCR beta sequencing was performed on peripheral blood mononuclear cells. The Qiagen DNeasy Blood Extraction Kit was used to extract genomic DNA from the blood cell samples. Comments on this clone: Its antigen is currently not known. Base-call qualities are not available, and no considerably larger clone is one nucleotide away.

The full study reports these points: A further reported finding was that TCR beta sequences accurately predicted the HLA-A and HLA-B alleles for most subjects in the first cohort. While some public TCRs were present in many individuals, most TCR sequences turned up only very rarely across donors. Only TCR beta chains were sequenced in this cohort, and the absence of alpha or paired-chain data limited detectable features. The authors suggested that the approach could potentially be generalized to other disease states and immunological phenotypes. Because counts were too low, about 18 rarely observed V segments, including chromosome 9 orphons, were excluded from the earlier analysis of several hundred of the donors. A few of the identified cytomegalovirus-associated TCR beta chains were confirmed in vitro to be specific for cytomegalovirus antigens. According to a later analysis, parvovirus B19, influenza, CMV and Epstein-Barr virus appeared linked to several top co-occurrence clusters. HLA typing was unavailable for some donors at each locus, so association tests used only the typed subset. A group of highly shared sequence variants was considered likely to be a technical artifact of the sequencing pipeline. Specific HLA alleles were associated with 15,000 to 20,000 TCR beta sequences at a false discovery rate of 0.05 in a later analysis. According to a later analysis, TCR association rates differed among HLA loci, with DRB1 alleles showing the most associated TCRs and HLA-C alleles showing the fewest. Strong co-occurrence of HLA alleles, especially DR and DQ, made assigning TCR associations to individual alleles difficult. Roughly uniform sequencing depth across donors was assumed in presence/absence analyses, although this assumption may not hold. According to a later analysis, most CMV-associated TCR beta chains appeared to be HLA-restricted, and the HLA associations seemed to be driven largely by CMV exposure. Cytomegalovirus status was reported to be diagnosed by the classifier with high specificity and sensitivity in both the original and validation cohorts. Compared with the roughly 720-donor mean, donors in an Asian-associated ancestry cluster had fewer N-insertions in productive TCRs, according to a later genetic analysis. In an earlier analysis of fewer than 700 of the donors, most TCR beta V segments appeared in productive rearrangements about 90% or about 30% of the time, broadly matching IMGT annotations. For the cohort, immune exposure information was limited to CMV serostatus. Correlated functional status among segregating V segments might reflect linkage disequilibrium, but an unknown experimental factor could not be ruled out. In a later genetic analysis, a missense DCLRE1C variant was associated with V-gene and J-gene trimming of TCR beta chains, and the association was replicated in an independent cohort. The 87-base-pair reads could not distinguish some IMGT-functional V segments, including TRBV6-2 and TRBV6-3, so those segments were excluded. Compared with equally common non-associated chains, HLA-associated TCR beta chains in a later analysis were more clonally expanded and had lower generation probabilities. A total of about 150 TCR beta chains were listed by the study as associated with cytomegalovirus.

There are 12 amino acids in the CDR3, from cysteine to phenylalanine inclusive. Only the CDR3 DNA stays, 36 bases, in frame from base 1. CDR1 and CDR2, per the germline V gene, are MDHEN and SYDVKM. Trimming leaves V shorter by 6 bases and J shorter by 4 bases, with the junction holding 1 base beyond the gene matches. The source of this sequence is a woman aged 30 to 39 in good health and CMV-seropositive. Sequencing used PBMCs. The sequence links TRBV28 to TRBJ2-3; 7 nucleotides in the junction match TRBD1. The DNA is TGTGCCAGCAGCCAGGGGGCAGATACGCAGTATTTT. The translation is CASSQGADTQYF.